The 23 T cell receptor beta chains in this list originate from one sample, sequenced in a study of regulatory T cells in long-lasting Graves disease. With iRepertoire HTBI primers and Arm-PCR of CDR3 regions, TCR beta libraries were built. TCRdb redid the calling of the multiplex PCR reads with MiXCR, one entry per CDR3 protein. Seen here are 350,000 to 500,000 distinct CDR3 sequences, 12% to 15% observed once, and the top ten hold approximately 17%. Time point in this sample: newly diagnosed GD, antithyroid drugs for less than 3 months. Researchers made the TCR library from RNA that was extracted from PBMCs. These data were likewise used in another study, on T cells in Graves' hyperthyroidism and ophthalmopathy.

The sequenced sample was peripheral blood mononuclear cells (PBMCs), obtained at new diagnosis, from a patient treated with antithyroid drugs. These receptors were collected from a woman in her fifties or sixties with Graves disease.

Remarks on this clonotype: This clone may be a read error of a much larger clone one base away. The chain couples TRBV12-3 or TRBV12-4 to TRBJ2-7; D is undetermined. CDR3 size: 12 residues. The CDR3, as DNA: TGTGCCAACAGTTTCGGCCTCTACGAGCAGTACTTC. This codes for CANSFGLYEQYF.

The chain couples TRBV7-9 to TRBJ2-3; 9 positions agree with TRBD2. The J segment lost 0 bases and the V segment lost 3 bases, leaving 10 bases of the junction unmatched. The CDR3 length is 18 residues. CDR1 and CDR2 from the germline V gene are SEHNR and FQNEAQ (reference sequence). The CDR3 spells CASSFNSGRWSSTDTQYF. The CDR3 DNA follows: TGTGCCAGCAGCTTTAATAGCGGGAGATGGTCTAGCACAGATACGCAGTATTTT.

This clonotype was seen ten or more times. V is TRBV5-1 and J is TRBJ2-7; D could derive from TRBD1 or TRBD2 (5 bases each). V lost 0 bases and J lost 5, with 24 bases in between. The germline CDR1 and CDR2 sequences are SGHRS and YFSETQ. The CDR3 contains 18 residues. The DNA for the CDR3 is TGCGCCAGCAGCTTGGGGGGGATCGGGACGCCAAAGAGCCACGAGCAGTACTTC. It specifies CASSLGGIGTPKSHEQYF.

The gene calls are TRBV30 and TRBJ2-3; no reliable D call. This CDR3 spans 14 amino acids. Trimming cost V 0 bases and J 4 bases, with 11 bases left between them. Looked up from germline, CDR1 is GTSNPN and CDR2 is SVGIG (reference sequence). The DNA of the CDR3 is TGTGCCTGGAGTGTACGTATTGCAGCAGATACGCAGTATTTT. Translating gives CAWSVRIAADTQYF.

This clonotype appeared many times. The gene calls are TRBV28 and TRBJ2-7; 9 bases align to TRBD1. Per the germline V gene, CDR1 is MDHEN and CDR2 is SYDVKM. The ends lost 4 bases at V and 6 bases at J; junction bases unmatched: 10. This CDR3 spans 15 amino acids. In nucleotides, the CDR3 is TGTGCCAGCAGTTCCTGGGACAGGGAGGTCGGCGAGCAGTACTTC. Amino acids: CASSSWDREVGEQYF.

This clonotype was seen repeatedly, ten times or more. The rearrangement links TRBV20-1 to TRBJ2-1; 10 bases align to TRBD2. This CDR3 contains 16 residues. Germline V gene lookup returns CDR1 DFQATT and CDR2 SNEGSKA (reference sequence). Losses at the gene ends were 3 bases for V and 9 bases for J; bases not matched to a gene: 14. CDR3 in amino acids: CSARVGASGSGSEQFF. CDR3 nucleotide sequence: TGCAGTGCTAGGGTAGGGGCTAGCGGGAGTGGGAGTGAGCAGTTCTTC.

At least ten counts were recorded for this clonotype. CDR3: CASRSTGTGTHSNQPQHF. The CDR3 coding sequence is TGTGCCAGCAGATCGACCGGGACAGGGACACATAGCAATCAGCCCCAGCATTTT. The chain recombines TRBV6-1 with TRBJ1-5; 9 bases fit TRBD1. V was clipped by 6 bases and J by 0 bases; unmatched bases: 12. This CDR3 is built from 18 residues. Germline CDR1 and CDR2: MNHNS and SASEGT.

A few counts support this clonotype. V and J are TRBV30 and TRBJ1-3, with 8 bases matching TRBD1. CDR1 and CDR2 from the germline V gene are GTSNPN and SVGIG (reference sequence). The CDR3 is made up of 14 amino acids. V dropped 2 bases and J dropped 6; count of bases not matched to a gene: 6. The CDR3 DNA sequence: TGTGCCTGGAGTTCGACAGGGGTGACAAACACCATATATTTT. This codes for CAWSSTGVTNTIYF.

This clonotype turned up a few times. This chain joins TRBV7-9 and TRBJ1-2; 7 nucleotides line up with TRBD1. The CDR3 covers 17 residues. The V gene end was trimmed by 1 base and the J gene end by 2 bases; junction bases not matched to a gene: 10. Germline loops: CDR1 SEHNR, CDR2 FQNEAQ (reference sequence). The CDR3 here is CASSLEGGQFPNYGYTF. The CDR3 coding sequence is TGTGCCAGCAGCTTAGAGGGGGGACAGTTCCCCAACTATGGCTACACCTTC.

This clonotype occurred many times. The rearrangement joins TRBV13 to TRBJ2-3; 7 bases fit TRBD1. After removal of 0 bases from V and 8 bases from J, the junction contained 8 bases not matched to a gene. Germline values: CDR1 PRHDT, CDR2 FYEKMQ (reference sequence). This CDR3 comprises 15 residues. Here the CDR3 DNA reads TGTGCCAGCAGCTTAGGAGACAGGGCAAGGAGTACGCAGTATTTT. It encodes CASSLGDRARSTQYF.

This clonotype was picked up a small number of times. The rearrangement links TRBV3-1 to TRBJ1-6; D is unresolved. Germline loops: CDR1 LGHDT, CDR2 YNNKEL (reference sequence). The CDR3 extends over 14 amino acids. V lost 5 bases to trimming and J lost 8 bases, with 13 bases between them. The CDR3 loop reads CASSSRGIYSPLHF. For the CDR3, the DNA is TGTGCCAGCAGCTCAAGAGGGATCTATTCACCCCTCCACTTT. The full variable domain, with the rest looked up from reference TRBV3-1 and TRBJ1-6, is DTAVSQTPKYLVTQMGNDKSIKCEQNLGHDTMYWYKQDSKKFLKIMFSYNNKELIINETVPNRFSPKSPDKAHLNLHINSLELGDSAVYFCASSSRGIYSPLHFGNGTRLTVT.

This clonotype was picked up a small number of times. This may be a read error: a much more frequent sequence differs by one nucleotide. J is TRBJ1-1 and V is TRBV7-2; D not certain. The germline V gene encodes CDR1 SGHTA and CDR2 FQGNSA. V dropped 5 bases and J dropped 6 bases, with 10 bases sitting between them. The CDR3 extends over 12 amino acids. The DNA for the CDR3 is TGTGCCAGCAGCCGTGGTGAAGCTGAAGCTTTCTTT. Translating gives CASSRGEAEAFF.

This clonotype was seen at least ten times. The chain has TRBV6-5 and TRBJ2-7, with TRBD2 matching 9 bases. V was clipped by 0 bases and J by 0 bases; unmatched bases: 9. Germline V lookup: CDR1 MNHEY, CDR2 SVGAGI. The CDR3 covers 18 residues. The CDR3 DNA reads as TGTGCCAGCAGTTACTCGATGGGTCTAGCGGGACACTCCTACGAGCAGTACTTC. Translation gives CASSYSMGLAGHSYEQYF.

In the case of this clonotype: A read error is the likely source, as a far larger clone sits one nucleotide away. This chain connects TRBV2 to TRBJ1-1; a weak D match, TRBD1 (5 bases). The V and J ends lost 9 bases and 5 bases respectively, with 10 bases between them. This CDR3 contains 11 residues. Looked up from germline, CDR1 is SNHLY and CDR2 is FYNNEI. The CDR3 nucleotides read TGTGCCAGGGGGGAGGGGACTGAAGCTTTCTTT. Translated, it gives CARGEGTEAFF.

About this clonotype: A far larger clone is a single base away, which makes a read error likely. The chain joins TRBV11-2 to TRBJ2-3, with TRBD1 matching over 8 bases. The DNA end is more similar to TRBJ2-4, so the J call may be wrong. There are 12 residues in the CDR3. The germline gives CDR1 SGHAT, CDR2 FQNNGV. Here the CDR3 reads CASSPQGGDQYF. CDR3 sequence (DNA): TGTGCCAGCAGTCCACAGGGGGGCGATCAGTACTTC.

This sequence joins TRBV20-1 and TRBJ2-1, with 14 bases identical to TRBD2. J was trimmed by 10 bases and V by 0 bases; bases with no gene match: 14. The CDR3 has 18 amino acids. CDR1 is DFQATT, CDR2 SNEGSKA, per germline (reference sequence). The CDR3 region has the DNA TGCAGTGCTAGAGATCTGACTAGCGGGAGGGCCTTTCGGGGGGAGCAGTTCTTC. This sequence encodes CSARDLTSGRAFRGEQFF.

Ten or more counts support this clonotype. The chain uses TRBV28 and TRBJ1-2, with a tentative D call TRBD1 (5 bases). Trimming took off 6 bases at V and 4 bases at J, with 12 bases between the two ends. The CDR3 extends over 13 amino acids. Germline V gene sequence: CDR1 MDHEN, CDR2 SYDVKM. Here the CDR3 DNA reads TGTGCCAGCAGACCTAGCCAGGGCTATGGCTACACCTTC. It is translated as CASRPSQGYGYTF.

This clonotype appeared many times. The chain is built from TRBV28 and TRBJ1-5, with 9 bases lining up with TRBD1. Germline V gene lookup returns CDR1 MDHEN and CDR2 SYDVKM. CDR3 size: 16 residues. V shed 5 bases, J shed 3 bases, and the junction held 8 bases outside the gene matches. CDR3 bases: TGTGCCAGCAGTGCCCAACAGGGGGCTCCCAATCAGCCCCAGCATTTT. Translating it yields CASSAQQGAPNQPQHF. Based on the CDR3 plus reference TRBV28 and TRBJ1-5, the full variable domain is DVKVTQSSRYLVKRTGEKVFLECVQDMDHENMFWYRQDPGLGLRLIYFSYDVKMKEKGDIPEGYSVSREKKERFSLILESASTNQTSMYLCASSAQQGAPNQPQHFGDGTRLSIL.

This clonotype showed up many times. The chain carries TRBV20-1 and TRBJ2-1, with 11 bases that match TRBD2. V lost 2 bases, J lost 7 bases, and 13 bases stayed unmatched. The CDR3 runs 17 residues. Germline V CDR1 and CDR2: DFQATT, SNEGSKA (reference sequence). The CDR3 loop reads CSARYSGRAISSNEQFF. CDR3 sequence (DNA): TGCAGTGCTAGATATAGCGGGAGGGCCATTTCGTCGAATGAGCAGTTCTTC.

The rearrangement uses TRBV19 and TRBJ2-7; TRBD1 might be the D (6 bases). This CDR3 has 13 residues. V was cut by 3 bases and J by 7 bases, with 13 bases left in between. CDR1 is LNHDA, CDR2 SQIVND, per germline (reference sequence). CDR3 in amino acids: CASSIGQNGEQYF. The CDR3 coding sequence is TGTGCCAGTAGTATTGGACAGAACGGGGAGCAGTACTTC.

This clonotype came up many times. The gene calls are TRBV27 and TRBJ2-2; D unresolved. V lost 7 bases and J 4 bases, leaving 10 bases between the germline ends. Per the germline V gene, CDR1 is MNHEY and CDR2 is SMNVEV (reference sequence). The CDR3 is 13 amino acids. The DNA of the CDR3 is TGTGCCAGCAACGTTGGGGTCACCGGGGAGCTGTTTTTT. Translation gives CASNVGVTGELFF.

This clonotype was seen many times. V and J are TRBV5-1 and TRBJ2-7, with D hard to call. Per germline, CDR1 SGHRS and CDR2 YFSETQ. CDR3 length: 14 amino acids. The V gene lost 4 bases and the J gene lost 7 bases, with 18 bases spanning the gap. DNA for the CDR3: TGCGCCAGCAGCCCAAGCGACGGCCATGGGGAGCAGTACTTC. Its protein product is CASSPSDGHGEQYF.

Worth noting for this clonotype: The CDR3 does not close with the conserved phenylalanine or tryptophan, likely indicating a read error. This rearrangement joins TRBV2 to TRBJ2-7; D is perhaps TRBD1 or TRBD2 (5 bases each). The germline V gene has CDR1 SNHLY and CDR2 FYNNEI. This CDR3 comprises 14 residues. This CDR3 reads CASSVEGAGYGQYL. CDR3 sequence (DNA): TGTGCCAGCAGTGTTGAAGGGGCGGGCTACGGGCAGTACCTC.